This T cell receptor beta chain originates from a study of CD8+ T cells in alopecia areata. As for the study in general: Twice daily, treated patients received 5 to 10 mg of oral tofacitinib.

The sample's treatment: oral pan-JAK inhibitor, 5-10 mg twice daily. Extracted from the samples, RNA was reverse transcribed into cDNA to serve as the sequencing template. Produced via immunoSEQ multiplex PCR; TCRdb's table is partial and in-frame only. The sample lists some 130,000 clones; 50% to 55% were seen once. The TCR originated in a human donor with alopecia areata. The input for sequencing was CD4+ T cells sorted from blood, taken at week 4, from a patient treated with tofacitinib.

The CDR3: CASSQGGTGGYGYTF. CDR3 DNA sequence: TGCGCCAGCAGCCAAGGGGGGACAGGGGGTTATGGCTACACCTTC. The V and J genes are TRBV4-1 and TRBJ1-2, with 11 positions matching TRBD1. From germline, CDR1 is MGHRA and CDR2 YSYEKL. Trimming took 1 base from V and 5 from J; bases not matched to a gene: 3. The CDR3 totals 15 residues.